This T cell receptor beta chain was documented in a study of vaccination and CD4 T cells after COVID-19. V lost 6 bases to trimming and J lost 0 bases; unmatched junction nucleotides: 5. The CDR3 spans 17 residues. Germline loops: CDR1 MDHEN, CDR2 SYDVKM. Cultured CD4+ T cells had their DNA profiled by the Oncomine TCR Beta short-read assay. TCRdb re-derived calls from the PCR reads in MiXCR, one entry per CDR3 protein. Among over 15,000 distinct CDR3 sequences listed, around 44% were seen once. A note on this clonotype: The antigen remains undetermined.

Regarding treatment: approximately 11-day PBMC culture with coronavirus spike peptide pools or control peptides (ViraFEST assay). The receptor comes from a human donor who had recovered from COVID-19. The source material was CD4+ T cells from blood, cultured in vitro. The chain employs TRBV28 and TRBJ2-6; TRBD2 matches 10 bases. In DNA, the CDR3 is TGTGCCAGCAGGGGGACTAGCGTAAGCTCTGGGGCCAACGTCCTGACTTTC. As protein: CASRGTSVSSGANVLTF.